This T cell receptor beta chain was profiled in a study of T cell responses to AZD1222 COVID-19 vaccine. Repertoires were generated with immunoSEQ multiplex PCR, while TCRdb's copy carries only in-frame clones and drops some. The table lists about 200,000 clones, approximately 93% of them singletons, with less than 1.2% in the top ten. This CDR3 has 13 amino acids. CDR1 is LNHDA, CDR2 SQIVND, per germline (reference sequence). V was cut by 4 bases and J by 4 bases, with 10 bases left in between. The sequenced sample was peripheral blood, obtained 28 days after the second AZD1222 dose. The clonotype comes from an adult who received the AZD1222 COVID-19 vaccine. V and J are TRBV19 and TRBJ1-1, with D possibly matching TRBD1 (6 bases). This chain's CDR3 is CASSRGQLTEAFF. DNA for the CDR3: TGTGCCAGTAGTAGAGGACAGCTCACTGAAGCTTTCTTT. The complete variable domain, with remaining parts taken from reference TRBV19 and TRBJ1-1, reads DGGITQSPKYLFRKEGQNVTLSCEQNLNHDAMYWYRQDPGQGLRLIYYSQIVNDFQKGDIAEGYSVSREKKESFPLTVTSAQKNPTAFYLCASSRGQLTEAFFGQGTRLTVV.